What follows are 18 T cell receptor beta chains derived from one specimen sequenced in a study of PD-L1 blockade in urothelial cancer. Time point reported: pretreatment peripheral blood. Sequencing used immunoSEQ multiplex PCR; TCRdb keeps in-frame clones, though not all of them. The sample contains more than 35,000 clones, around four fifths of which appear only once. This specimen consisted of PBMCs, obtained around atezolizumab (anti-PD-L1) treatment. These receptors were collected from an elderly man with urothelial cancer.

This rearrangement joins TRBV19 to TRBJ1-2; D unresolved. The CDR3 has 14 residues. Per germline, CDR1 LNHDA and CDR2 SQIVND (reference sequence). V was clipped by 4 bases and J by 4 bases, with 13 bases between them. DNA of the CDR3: TGTGCCAGTAGTAAGTCCCGGGTCGGCTATGGCTACACCTTC. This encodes CASSKSRVGYGYTF.

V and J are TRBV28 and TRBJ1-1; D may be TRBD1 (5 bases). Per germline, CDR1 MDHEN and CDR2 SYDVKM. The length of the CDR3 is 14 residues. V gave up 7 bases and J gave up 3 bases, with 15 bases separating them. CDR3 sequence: CASITQGSYTEAFF. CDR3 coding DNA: TGTGCCAGCATCACCCAGGGTTCGTACACTGAAGCTTTCTTT.

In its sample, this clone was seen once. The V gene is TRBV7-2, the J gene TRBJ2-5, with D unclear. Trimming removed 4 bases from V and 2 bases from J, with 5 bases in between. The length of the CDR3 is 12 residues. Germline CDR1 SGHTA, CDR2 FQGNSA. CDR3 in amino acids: CASSYFQETQYF. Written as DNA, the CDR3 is TGTGCCAGCAGCTACTTTCAAGAGACCCAGTACTTC.

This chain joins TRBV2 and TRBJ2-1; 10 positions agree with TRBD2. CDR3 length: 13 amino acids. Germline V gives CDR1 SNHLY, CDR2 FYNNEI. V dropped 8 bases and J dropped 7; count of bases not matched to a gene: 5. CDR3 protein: CASGLAGVNEQFF. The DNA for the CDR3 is TGTGCCAGCGGTCTAGCGGGAGTTAATGAGCAGTTCTTC.

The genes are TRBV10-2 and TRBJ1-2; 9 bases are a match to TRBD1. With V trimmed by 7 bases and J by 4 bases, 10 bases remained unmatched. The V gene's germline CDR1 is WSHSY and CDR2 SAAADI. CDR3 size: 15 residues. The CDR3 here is CASMGGTGPPYGYTF. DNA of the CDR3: TGCGCCAGCATGGGCGGGACAGGGCCCCCCTATGGCTACACCTTC.

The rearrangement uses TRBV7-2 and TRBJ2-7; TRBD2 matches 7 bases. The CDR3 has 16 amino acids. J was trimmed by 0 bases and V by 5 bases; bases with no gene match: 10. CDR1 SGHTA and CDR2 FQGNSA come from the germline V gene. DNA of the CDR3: TGTGCCAGCAGCCCAAAAAGCGGGATGAGCTCCTACGAGCAGTACTTC. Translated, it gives CASSPKSGMSSYEQYF.

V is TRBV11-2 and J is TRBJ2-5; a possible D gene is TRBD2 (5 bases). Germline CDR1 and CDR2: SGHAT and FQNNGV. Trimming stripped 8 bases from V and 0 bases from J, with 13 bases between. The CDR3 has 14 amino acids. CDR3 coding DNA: TGTGCCAGCCTTGGAGCGGCGAACCAAGAGACCCAGTACTTC. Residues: CASLGAANQETQYF. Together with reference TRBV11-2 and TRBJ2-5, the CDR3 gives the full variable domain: EAGVAQSPRYKIIEKRQSVAFWCNPISGHATLYWYQQILGQGPKLLIQFQNNGVVDDSQLPKDRFSAERLKGVDSTLKIQPAKLEDSAVYLCASLGAANQETQYFGPGTRLLVL.

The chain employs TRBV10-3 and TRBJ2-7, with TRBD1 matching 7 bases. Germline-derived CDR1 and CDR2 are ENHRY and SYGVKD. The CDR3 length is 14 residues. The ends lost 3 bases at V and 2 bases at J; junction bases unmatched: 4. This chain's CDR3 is CAISDFDRAYEQYF. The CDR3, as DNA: TGTGCCATCAGTGATTTTGACAGGGCCTACGAGCAGTACTTC.

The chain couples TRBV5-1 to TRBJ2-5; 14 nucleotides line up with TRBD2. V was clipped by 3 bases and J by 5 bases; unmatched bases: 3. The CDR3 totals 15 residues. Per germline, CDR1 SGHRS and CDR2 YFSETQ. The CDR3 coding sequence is TGCGCCAGCAGCTCGGGACTAGCGGGAGAGGAGACCCAGTACTTC. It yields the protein CASSSGLAGEETQYF.

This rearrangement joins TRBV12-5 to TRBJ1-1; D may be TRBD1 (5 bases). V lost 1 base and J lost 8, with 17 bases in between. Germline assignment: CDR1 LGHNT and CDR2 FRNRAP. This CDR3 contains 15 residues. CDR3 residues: CASGLDRTGGSEAFF. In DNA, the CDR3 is TGTGCTAGTGGTTTGGACCGAACAGGCGGCTCAGAAGCTTTCTTT.

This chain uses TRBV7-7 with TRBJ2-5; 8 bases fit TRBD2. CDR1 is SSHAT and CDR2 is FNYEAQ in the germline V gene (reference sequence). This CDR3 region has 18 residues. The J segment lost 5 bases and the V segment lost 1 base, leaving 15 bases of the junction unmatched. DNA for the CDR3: TGTGCCAGCAGCTTAGGACTCATCGGGAGGGCCGGGGGGGAGACCCAGTACTTC. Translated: CASSLGLIGRAGGETQYF.

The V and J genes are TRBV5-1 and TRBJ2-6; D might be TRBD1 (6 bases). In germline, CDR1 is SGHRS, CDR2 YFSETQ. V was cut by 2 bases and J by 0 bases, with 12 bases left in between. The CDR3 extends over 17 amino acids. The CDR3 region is CASSLGQPSSGANVLTF. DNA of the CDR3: TGCGCCAGCAGCTTAGGACAGCCCAGCTCTGGGGCCAACGTCCTGACTTTC.

The DNA for the CDR3 is TGTGCCAGCAGCGTTAGCCCAGATACGCAGTATTTT. The encoded protein is CASSVSPDTQYF. The chain links TRBV9 to TRBJ2-3, with no clear D. Germline loops: CDR1 SGDLS, CDR2 YYNGEE. The CDR3 totals 12 residues. The ends were cut back, 2 bases at V and 4 bases at J, with 5 bases in the middle.

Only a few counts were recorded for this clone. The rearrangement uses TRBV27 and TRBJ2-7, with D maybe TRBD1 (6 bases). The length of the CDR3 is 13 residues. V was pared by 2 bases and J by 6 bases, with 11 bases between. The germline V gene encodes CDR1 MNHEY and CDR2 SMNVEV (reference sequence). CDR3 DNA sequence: TGTGCCAGCAGTTTAGCCGTGGGGGCCGAGCAGTACTTC. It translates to CASSLAVGAEQYF.

CDR3 loop: CASRVAGVETQYF. The CDR3 bases are TGTGCCAGCAGGGTAGCGGGAGTAGAGACCCAGTACTTC. The chain recombines TRBV6-5 with TRBJ2-5; 9 positions agree with TRBD2. V gave up 6 bases and J gave up 4 bases; unmatched junction bases: 3. This CDR3 is built from 13 residues. Germline lookup yields CDR1 MNHEY and CDR2 SVGAGI.

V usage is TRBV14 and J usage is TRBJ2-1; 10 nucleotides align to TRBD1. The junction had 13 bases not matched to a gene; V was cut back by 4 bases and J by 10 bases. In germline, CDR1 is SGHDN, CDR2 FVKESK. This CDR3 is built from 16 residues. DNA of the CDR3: TGTGCCAGCAGCCTGTACACGGGACAGGGGAGGCCGGAGCAGTTCTTC. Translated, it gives CASSLYTGQGRPEQFF.

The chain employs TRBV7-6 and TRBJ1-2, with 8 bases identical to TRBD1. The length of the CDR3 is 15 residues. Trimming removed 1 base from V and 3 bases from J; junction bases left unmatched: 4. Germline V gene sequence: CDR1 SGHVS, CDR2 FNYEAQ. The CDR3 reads CASSLVAGGDYGYTF. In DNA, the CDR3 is TGTGCCAGCAGCTTAGTGGCAGGGGGCGACTATGGCTACACCTTC.

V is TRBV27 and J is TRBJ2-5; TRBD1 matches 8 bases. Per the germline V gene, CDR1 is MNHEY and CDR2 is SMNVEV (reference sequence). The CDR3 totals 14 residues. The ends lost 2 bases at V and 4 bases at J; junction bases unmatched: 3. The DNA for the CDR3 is TGTGCCAGCAGTTTACAGGGGGCAAGAGAGACCCAGTACTTC. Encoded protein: CASSLQGARETQYF.